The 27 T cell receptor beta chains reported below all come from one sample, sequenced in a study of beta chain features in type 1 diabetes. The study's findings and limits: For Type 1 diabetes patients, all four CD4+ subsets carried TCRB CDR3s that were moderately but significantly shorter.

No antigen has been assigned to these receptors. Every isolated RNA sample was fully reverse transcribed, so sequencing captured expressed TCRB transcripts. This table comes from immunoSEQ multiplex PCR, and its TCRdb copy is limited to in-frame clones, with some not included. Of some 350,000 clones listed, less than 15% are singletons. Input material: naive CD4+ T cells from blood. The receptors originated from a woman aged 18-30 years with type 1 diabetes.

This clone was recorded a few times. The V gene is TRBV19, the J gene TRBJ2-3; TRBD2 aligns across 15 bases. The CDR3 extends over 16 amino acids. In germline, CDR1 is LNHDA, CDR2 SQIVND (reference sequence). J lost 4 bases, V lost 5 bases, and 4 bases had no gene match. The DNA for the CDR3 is TGTGCCAGTAGTCTCCGGACTAGCGGGAGGGCAGATACGCAGTATTTT. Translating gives CASSLRTSGRADTQYF.

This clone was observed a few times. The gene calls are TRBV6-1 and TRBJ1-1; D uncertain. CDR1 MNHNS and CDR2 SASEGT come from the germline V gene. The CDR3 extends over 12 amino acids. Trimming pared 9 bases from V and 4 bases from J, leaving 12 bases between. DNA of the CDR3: TGTGCCAGTGGAGGGTATGGCACTGAAGCTTTCTTT. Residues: CASGGYGTEAFF.

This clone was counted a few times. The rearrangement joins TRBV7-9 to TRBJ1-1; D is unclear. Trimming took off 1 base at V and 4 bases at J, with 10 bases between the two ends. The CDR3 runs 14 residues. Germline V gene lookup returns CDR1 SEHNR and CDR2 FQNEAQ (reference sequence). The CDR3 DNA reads TGTGCCAGCAGCTTAGATAACTGGAGCACTGAAGCTTTCTTT. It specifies CASSLDNWSTEAFF.

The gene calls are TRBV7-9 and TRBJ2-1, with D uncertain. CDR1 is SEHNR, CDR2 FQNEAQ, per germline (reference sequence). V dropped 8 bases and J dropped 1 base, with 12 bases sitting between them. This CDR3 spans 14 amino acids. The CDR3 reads CASPPTDSYNEQFF. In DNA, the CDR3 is TGTGCCAGCCCCCCTACCGATTCCTACAATGAGCAGTTCTTC. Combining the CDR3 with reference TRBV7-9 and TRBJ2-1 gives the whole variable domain DTGVSQNPRHKITKRGQNVTFRCDPISEHNRLYWYRQTLGQGPEFLTYFQNEAQLEKSRLLSDRFSAERPKGSFSTLEIQRTEQGDSAMYLCASPPTDSYNEQFFGPGTRLTVL.

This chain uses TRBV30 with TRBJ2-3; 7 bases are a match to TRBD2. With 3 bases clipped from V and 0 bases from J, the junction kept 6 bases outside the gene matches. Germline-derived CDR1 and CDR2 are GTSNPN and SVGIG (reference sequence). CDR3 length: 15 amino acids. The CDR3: CAWRRLAASTDTQYF. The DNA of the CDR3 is TGTGCCTGGAGGCGGCTAGCGGCTAGCACAGATACGCAGTATTTT.

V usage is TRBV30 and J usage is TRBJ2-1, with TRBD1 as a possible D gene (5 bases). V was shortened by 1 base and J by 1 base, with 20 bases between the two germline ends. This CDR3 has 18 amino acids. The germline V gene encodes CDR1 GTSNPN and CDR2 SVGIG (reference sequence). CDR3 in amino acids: CAWSGTGVSLGSYNEQFF. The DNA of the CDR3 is TGTGCCTGGAGTGGAACAGGAGTTTCGTTAGGATCCTACAATGAGCAGTTCTTC.

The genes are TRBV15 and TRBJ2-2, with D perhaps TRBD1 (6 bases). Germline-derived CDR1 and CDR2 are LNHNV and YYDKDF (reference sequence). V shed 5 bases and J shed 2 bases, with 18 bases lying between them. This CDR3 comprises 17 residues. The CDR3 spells CATSYRTGPTNTGELFF. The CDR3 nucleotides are TGTGCCACCAGCTATCGAACAGGGCCGACAAACACCGGGGAGCTGTTTTTT.

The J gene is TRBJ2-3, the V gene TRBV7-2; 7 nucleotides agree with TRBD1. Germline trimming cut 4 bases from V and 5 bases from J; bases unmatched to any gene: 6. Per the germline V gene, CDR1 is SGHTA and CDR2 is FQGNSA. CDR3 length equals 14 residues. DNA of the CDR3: TGTGCCAGCAGCTCGAACAGGGGTCGAGATACGCAGTATTTT. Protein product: CASSSNRGRDTQYF.

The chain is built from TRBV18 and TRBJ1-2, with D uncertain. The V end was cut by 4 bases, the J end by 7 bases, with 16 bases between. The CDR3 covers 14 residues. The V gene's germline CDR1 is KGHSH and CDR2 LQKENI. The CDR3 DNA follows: TGTGCCAGCTCACGACCGCAGGCCGCGGGTGGCTACACCTTC. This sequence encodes CASSRPQAAGGYTF. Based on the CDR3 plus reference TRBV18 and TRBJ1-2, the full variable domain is NAGVMQNPRHLVRRRGQEARLRCSPMKGHSHVYWYRQLPEEGLKFMVYLQKENIIDESGMPKERFSAEFPKEGPSILRIQQVVRGDSAAYFCASSRPQAAGGYTFGSGTRLTVV.

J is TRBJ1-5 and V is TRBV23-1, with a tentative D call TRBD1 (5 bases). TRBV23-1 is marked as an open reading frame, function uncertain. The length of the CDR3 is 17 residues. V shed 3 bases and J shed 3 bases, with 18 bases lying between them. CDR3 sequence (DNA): TGCGCCAGCAGTCAGGTTGACAGTTTCTCCTTCAATCAGCCCCAGCATTTT. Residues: CASSQVDSFSFNQPQHF.

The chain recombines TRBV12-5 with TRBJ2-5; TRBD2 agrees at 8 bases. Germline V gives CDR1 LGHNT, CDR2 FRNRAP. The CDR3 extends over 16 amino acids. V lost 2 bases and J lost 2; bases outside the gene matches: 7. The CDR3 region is CASGLIASGPQETQYF. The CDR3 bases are TGTGCTAGTGGTTTGATAGCTAGCGGGCCACAAGAGACCCAGTACTTC.

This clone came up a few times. The CDR3 loop reads CASGQLNTEAFF. For the CDR3, the DNA is TGTGCCAGCGGACAGTTGAACACTGAAGCTTTCTTT. The V call is TRBV28, the J call TRBJ1-1, with a tentative D call TRBD1 (6 bases). CDR1 is MDHEN, CDR2 SYDVKM, per germline. V lost 8 bases to trimming and J lost 0 bases, with 7 bases between them. This CDR3 is built from 12 residues.

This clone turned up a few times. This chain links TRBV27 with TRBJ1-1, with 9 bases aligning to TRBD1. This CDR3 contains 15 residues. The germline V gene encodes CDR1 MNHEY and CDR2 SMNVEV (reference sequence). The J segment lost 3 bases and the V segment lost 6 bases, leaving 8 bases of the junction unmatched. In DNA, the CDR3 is TGTGCCAGCAGCGCCCCGGGACAGGGCCACACTGAAGCTTTCTTT. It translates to CASSAPGQGHTEAFF.

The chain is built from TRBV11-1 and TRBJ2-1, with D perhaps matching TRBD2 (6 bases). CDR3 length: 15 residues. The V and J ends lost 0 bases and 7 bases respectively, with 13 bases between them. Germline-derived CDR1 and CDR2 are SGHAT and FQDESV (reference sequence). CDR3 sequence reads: CASSLAGLGTNEQFF. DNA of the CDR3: TGTGCCAGCAGCTTAGCGGGACTTGGGACGAATGAGCAGTTCTTC.

The CDR3 spells CASSTTTSGRATYEQYV. In nucleotides, the CDR3 is TGTGCCAGCAGCACCACGACTAGCGGGAGAGCAACCTACGAGCAGTACGTC. The V call is TRBV21-1, the J call TRBJ2-7; TRBD2, as called in the table, went unchecked against the DNA. TRBV21-1 is assigned pseudogene status. The CDR3 is 17 amino acids.

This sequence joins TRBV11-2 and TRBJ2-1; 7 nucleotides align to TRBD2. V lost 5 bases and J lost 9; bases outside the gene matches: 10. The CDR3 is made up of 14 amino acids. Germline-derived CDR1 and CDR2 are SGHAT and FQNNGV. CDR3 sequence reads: CASSGRVGAGEQFF. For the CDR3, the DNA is TGTGCCAGCAGCGGGAGGGTAGGAGCGGGTGAGCAGTTCTTC.

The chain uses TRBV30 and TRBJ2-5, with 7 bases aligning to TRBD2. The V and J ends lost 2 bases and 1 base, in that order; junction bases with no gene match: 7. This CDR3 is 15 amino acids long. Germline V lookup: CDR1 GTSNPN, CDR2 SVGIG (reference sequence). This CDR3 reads CAWSYQLATQETQYF. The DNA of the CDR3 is TGTGCCTGGAGTTACCAACTAGCGACCCAAGAGACCCAGTACTTC.

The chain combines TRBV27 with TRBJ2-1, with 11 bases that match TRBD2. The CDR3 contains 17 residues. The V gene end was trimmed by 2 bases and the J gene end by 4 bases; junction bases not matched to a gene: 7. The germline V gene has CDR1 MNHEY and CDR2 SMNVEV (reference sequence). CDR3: CASSLPGLAVRYNEQFF. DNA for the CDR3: TGTGCCAGCAGTTTACCGGGACTAGCGGTAAGATACAATGAGCAGTTCTTC.

CDR3 DNA: TGTGCCAGCCGGCGCGGGACAGCAAGGTCTCCTTTCTTT. It is translated as CASRRGTARSPFF. The chain employs TRBV7-9 and TRBJ1-1, with 7 bases that match TRBD1. Germline trimming cut 8 bases from V and 12 bases from J; bases unmatched to any gene: 15. The V gene's germline CDR1 is SEHNR and CDR2 FQNEAQ (reference sequence). The CDR3 extends over 13 amino acids.

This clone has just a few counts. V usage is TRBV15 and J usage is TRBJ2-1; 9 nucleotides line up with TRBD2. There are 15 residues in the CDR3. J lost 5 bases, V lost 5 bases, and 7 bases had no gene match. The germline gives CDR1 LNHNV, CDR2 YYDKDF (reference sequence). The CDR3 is CATSPARLADNEQFF. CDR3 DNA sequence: TGTGCCACCAGCCCCGCGCGACTAGCGGACAATGAGCAGTTCTTC. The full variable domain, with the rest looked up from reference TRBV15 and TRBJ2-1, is DAMVIQNPRYQVTQFGKPVTLSCSQTLNHNVMYWYQQKSSQAPKLLFHYYDKDFNNEADTPDNFQSRRPNTSFCFLDIRSPGLGDTAMYLCATSPARLADNEQFFGPGTRLTVL.

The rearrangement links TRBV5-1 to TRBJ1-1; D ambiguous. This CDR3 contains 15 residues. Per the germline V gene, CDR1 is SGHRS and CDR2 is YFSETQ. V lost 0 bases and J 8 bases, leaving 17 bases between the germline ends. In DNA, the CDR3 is TGCGCCAGCAGCTTGGCTGGAGTCCCTAATAAAGAAGCTTTCTTT. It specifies CASSLAGVPNKEAFF.

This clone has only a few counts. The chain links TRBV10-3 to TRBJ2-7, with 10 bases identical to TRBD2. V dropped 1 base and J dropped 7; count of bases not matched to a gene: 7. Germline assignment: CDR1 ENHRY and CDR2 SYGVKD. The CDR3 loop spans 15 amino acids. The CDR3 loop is CAISEWTSGQREQYV. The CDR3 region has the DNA TGTGCCATCAGTGAGTGGACTAGCGGCCAACGGGAGCAGTACGTC.

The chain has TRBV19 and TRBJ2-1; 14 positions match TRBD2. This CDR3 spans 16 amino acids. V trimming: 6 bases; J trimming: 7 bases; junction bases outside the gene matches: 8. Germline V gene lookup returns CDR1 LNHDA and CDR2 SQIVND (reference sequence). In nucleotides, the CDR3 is TGTGCCAGTAGCCGACTAGCGGGAGGGGCGGATAATGAGCAGTTCTTC. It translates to CASSRLAGGADNEQFF.

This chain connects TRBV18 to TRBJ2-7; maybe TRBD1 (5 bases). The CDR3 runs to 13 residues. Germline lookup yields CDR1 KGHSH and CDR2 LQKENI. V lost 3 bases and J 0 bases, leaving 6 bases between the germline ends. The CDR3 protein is CASSPDSSYEQYV. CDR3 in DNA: TGTGCCAGCTCACCCGACAGCTCCTACGAGCAGTACGTC.

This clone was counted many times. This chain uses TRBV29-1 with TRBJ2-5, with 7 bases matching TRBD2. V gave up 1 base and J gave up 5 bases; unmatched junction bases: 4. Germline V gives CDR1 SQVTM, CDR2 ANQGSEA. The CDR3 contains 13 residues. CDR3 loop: CSVEVGREETQYF. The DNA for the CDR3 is TGCAGCGTTGAAGTGGGGAGGGAGGAGACCCAGTACTTC.

CDR3 region: CSAALAEYNEQFF. The CDR3 DNA reads as TGCAGCGCCGCTTTAGCGGAGTACAATGAGCAGTTCTTC. The chain combines TRBV29-1 with TRBJ2-1, with D perhaps TRBD2 (6 bases). The germline V and J ends were trimmed by 7 bases and 4 bases, with 14 bases remaining between them. The CDR3 is 13 amino acids. The germline V gene has CDR1 SQVTM and CDR2 ANQGSEA.

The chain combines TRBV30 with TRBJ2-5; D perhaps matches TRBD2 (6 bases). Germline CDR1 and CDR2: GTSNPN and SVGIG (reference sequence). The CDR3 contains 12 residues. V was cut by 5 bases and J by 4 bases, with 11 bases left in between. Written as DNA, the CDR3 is TGTGCCTGGGAGGACGGGGGAGAGACCCAGTACTTC. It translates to CAWEDGGETQYF.